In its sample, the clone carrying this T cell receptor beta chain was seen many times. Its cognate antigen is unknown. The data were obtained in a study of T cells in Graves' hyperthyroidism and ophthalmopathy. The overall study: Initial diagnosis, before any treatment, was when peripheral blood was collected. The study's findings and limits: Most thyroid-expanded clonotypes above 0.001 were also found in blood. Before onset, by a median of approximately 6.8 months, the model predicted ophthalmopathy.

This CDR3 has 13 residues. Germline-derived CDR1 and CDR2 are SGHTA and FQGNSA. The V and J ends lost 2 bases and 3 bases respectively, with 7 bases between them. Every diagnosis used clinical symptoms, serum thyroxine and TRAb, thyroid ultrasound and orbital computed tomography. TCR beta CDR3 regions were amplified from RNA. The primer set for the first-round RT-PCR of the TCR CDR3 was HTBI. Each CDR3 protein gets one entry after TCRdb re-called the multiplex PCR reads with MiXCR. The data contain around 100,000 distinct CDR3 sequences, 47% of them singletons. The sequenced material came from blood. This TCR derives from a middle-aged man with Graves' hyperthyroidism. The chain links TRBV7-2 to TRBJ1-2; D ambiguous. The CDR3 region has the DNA TGTGCCAGCAGCTTACGCACAGACTATGGCTACACCTTC. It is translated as CASSLRTDYGYTF.